What follows are 6 T cell receptor beta chains derived from one specimen sequenced in a study of chemoradiotherapy in HPV16-positive cancers. Here immunoSEQ multiplex PCR was the method, and the copy in TCRdb shows in-frame clones only, minus some. Of roughly 4,200 clones in the sample, roughly 84% are singletons; the top ten hold 15% to 20%. This specimen consisted of tumor tissue, obtained from a patient who underwent chemoradiotherapy. The receptors shown here come from a human donor with HPV-associated anogenital cancer.

This chain links TRBV5-1 with TRBJ2-5, with no clear D. The CDR3 loop spans 14 amino acids. Trimming shortened V by 3 bases and J by 0 bases, and 9 bases separated the two germline ends. Germline-derived CDR1 and CDR2 are SGHRS and YFSETQ. CDR3 protein: CASSSAGYQETQYF. CDR3 DNA: TGCGCCAGCAGCTCCGCAGGTTACCAAGAGACCCAGTACTTC.

This rearrangement joins TRBV19 to TRBJ2-2; TRBD1 matches 7 bases. CDR1 is LNHDA and CDR2 is SQIVND in the germline V gene (reference sequence). V shed 3 bases and J 4 bases; nucleotides not matched to a gene: 8. This CDR3 is 16 amino acids long. CDR3 region: CASSMARQGGTGELFF. The DNA of the CDR3 is TGTGCCAGTAGTATGGCCCGACAGGGTGGCACCGGGGAGCTGTTTTTT. Based on the CDR3 plus reference TRBV19 and TRBJ2-2, the full variable domain is DGGITQSPKYLFRKEGQNVTLSCEQNLNHDAMYWYRQDPGQGLRLIYYSQIVNDFQKGDIAEGYSVSREKKESFPLTVTSAQKNPTAFYLCASSMARQGGTGELFFGEGSRLTVL.

Sample share makes this clone large. V and J are TRBV7-8 and TRBJ2-1; 10 bases fit TRBD2. The CDR3 is 15 amino acids. Germline trimming cut 2 bases from V and 7 bases from J; bases unmatched to any gene: 5. The germline V gene has CDR1 SGHVS and CDR2 FQNEAQ. DNA for the CDR3: TGTGCCAGCAGCTTAAGCGGGGGGGCCTCAAATGAGCAGTTCTTC. This translates into CASSLSGGASNEQFF.

This chain joins TRBV6-6 and TRBJ1-3, with D possibly matching TRBD1 (5 bases). Germline V gives CDR1 MNHNY, CDR2 SVGAGI (reference sequence). V gave up 6 bases and J gave up 0 bases, with 12 bases separating them. The CDR3 sequence is 15 residues long. CDR3 nucleotides: TGTGCCAGCAGGTCCGGGACCGGCTCTGGAAACACCATATATTTT. This codes for CASRSGTGSGNTIYF.

The chain couples TRBV19 to TRBJ1-2; TRBD1 agrees at 7 bases. V shed 9 bases and J 3 bases; nucleotides not matched to a gene: 4. The germline gives CDR1 LNHDA, CDR2 SQIVND (reference sequence). The CDR3 extends over 12 amino acids. For the CDR3, the DNA is TGTGCCAGCCGACAGGGCCACTATGGCTACACCTTC. Amino acids: CASRQGHYGYTF.

This chain joins TRBV5-6 and TRBJ1-5; 8 positions agree with TRBD1. Germline loops: CDR1 SGHDT, CDR2 YYEEEE. The CDR3 totals 16 residues. Losses at the gene ends were 1 base for V and 3 bases for J; bases not matched to a gene: 6. The CDR3 coding sequence is TGTGCCAGCAGCTTGTTCCAGGGGGCGATCAATCAGCCCCAGCATTTT. Encoded protein: CASSLFQGAINQPQHF.